The entry below gives a single TCR beta chain sequence along with its context. This record comes from a study of blood T cell repertoires in COVID-19. Study context: Sample material is recorded as cDNA or gDNA derived from T cells, B-cell-depleted T cells, or PBMCs.

The CDR3 sequence is 17 residues long. Trimming cost V 3 bases and J 4 bases, with 21 bases left between them. Germline assignment: CDR1 MDHEN and CDR2 SYDVKM. Per the authors' pipeline: Nucleated cell counts were estimated from reference gene primer amplification. Generated by immunoSEQ multiplex PCR, the TCRdb table keeps only in-frame clones and is missing some. D and trimming were read from the DNA, whereas the V and J calls and clone size are those reported in that table. The sample includes about 93,000 clones, roughly 79% seen only once; the top ten take approximately 15%. Sequencing was carried out using peripheral blood. V and J are TRBV28 and TRBJ1-1; D is possibly TRBD1 (5 bases). This receptor was taken from a human donor in a cohort sampled during active COVID-19. The CDR3 reads CASSFPPPGKEPTEAFF. Here the CDR3 DNA reads TGTGCCAGCAGTTTTCCCCCTCCAGGGAAGGAGCCCACTGAAGCTTTCTTT. The variable domain in full, completed from reference TRBV28 and TRBJ1-1, reads DVKVTQSSRYLVKRTGEKVFLECVQDMDHENMFWYRQDPGLGLRLIYFSYDVKMKEKGDIPEGYSVSREKKERFSLILESASTNQTSMYLCASSFPPPGKEPTEAFFGQGTRLTVV.